This T cell receptor beta chain derives from a study of cytomegalovirus exposure and HLA in healthy donors. Study context: T cells numbering about 179 million yielded some 100 million unique TCR beta sequences in an earlier analysis.

Primers included in the PCR were 60 Vbeta and 13 Jbeta primers. Only in-frame clones appear in the TCRdb table, and some are missing; sequencing was by immunoSEQ multiplex PCR. This repertoire includes roughly 62,000 clones. The donors, nominally healthy at sampling, likely had unrecorded immune exposures. This TCR came from a male donor in good health and CMV-seronegative. Specimen: PBMCs.

CDR3 coding DNA: TGCGCCAGCAGCCTAGGACAGGAGAGCTATGGCTACACCTTC. Protein product: CASSLGQESYGYTF. This rearrangement joins TRBV5-1 to TRBJ1-2; the match to TRBD1 covers 7 bases. The CDR3 is 14 residues long. Germline-derived CDR1 and CDR2 are SGHRS and YFSETQ. V dropped 4 bases and J dropped 4; count of bases not matched to a gene: 7.